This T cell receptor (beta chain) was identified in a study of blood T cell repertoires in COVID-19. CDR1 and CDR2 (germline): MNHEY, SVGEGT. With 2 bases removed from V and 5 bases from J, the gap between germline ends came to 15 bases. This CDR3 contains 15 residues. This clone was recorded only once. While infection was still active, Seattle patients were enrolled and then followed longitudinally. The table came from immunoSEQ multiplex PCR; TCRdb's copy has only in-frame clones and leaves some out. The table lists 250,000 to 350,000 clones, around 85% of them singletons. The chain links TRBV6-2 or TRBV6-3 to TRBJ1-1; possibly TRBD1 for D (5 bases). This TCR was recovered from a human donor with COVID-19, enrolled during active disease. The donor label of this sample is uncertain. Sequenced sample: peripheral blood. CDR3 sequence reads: CASSYPAGRGTEAFF. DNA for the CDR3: TGTGCCAGCAGTTACCCCGCAGGGCGGGGGACTGAAGCTTTCTTT.